Sequencing of this TCR beta chain was carried out in a study of blood T cell repertoires in COVID-19. Overall study: Samples came from the United States, Italy and Spain, spanning acute and convalescent COVID-19. Sources were T cells, B-cell-depleted T cells, or PBMCs; the material itself was cDNA or gDNA.

This clone was recorded once. In the study's own analysis: Scientists estimated how many nucleated cells there were by amplifying reference gene primers. Measured with immunoSEQ multiplex PCR; TCRdb has only the in-frame clones, and not every one. Clonal size and the V and J genes are those of that table, whereas D and trimming came from the DNA. Counted here are 72,000 or so clones, 75% to 85% occurring once; the ten biggest clones make up about 20%. Germline-derived CDR1 and CDR2 are MNHEY and SVGAGI. With V trimmed by 10 bases and J by 8 bases, 16 bases remained unmatched. The CDR3 runs 14 residues.

The origin of this receptor is a man between 65 and 79 years old who had recovered from COVID-19. V is TRBV6-5 and J is TRBJ1-2; 7 positions agree with TRBD1. Sequencing input: peripheral blood. The CDR3 nucleotides are TGTGCCACCCGACAGGGCATGCGTTCTAGGGGCTACACCTTC. This gives the protein CATRQGMRSRGYTF.